The 11 T cell receptor beta chains in this list originate from one sample, sequenced in a study of blood T cell repertoires in COVID-19. TCRdb's copy holds only in-frame clones and misses some; the assay was immunoSEQ multiplex PCR. Of some 490,000 clones listed, roughly nine tenths are singletons. The specimen was PBMCs or T cells enriched from blood (not recorded which). The receptors come from a woman aged 55-69 years who had recovered from COVID-19.

The V call is TRBV4-2, the J call TRBJ2-3; maybe TRBD2 (6 bases). This CDR3 has 15 amino acids. CDR1 and CDR2 from the germline V gene are LGHNA and YNFKEQ. Trimming shortened V by 0 bases and J by 5 bases, and 12 bases separated the two germline ends. The CDR3 DNA follows: TGTGCCAGCAGCCAAGATCGGAGGGGCGGAGATACGCAGTATTTT. This translates into CASSQDRRGGDTQYF.

In this sample, this clone turned up once. The rearrangement joins TRBV6-5 to TRBJ2-7; D is ambiguous. V dropped 1 base and J dropped 0 bases, with 10 bases sitting between them. The CDR3 is made up of 15 amino acids. Germline V gene lookup returns CDR1 MNHEY and CDR2 SVGAGI. CDR3 in DNA: TGTGCCAGCAGTTACTTACAGACCGGCTCCTACGAGCAGTACGTC. Translating gives CASSYLQTGSYEQYV.

A word on this clone: The junction and the germline gene differ at one end; a read error may be behind it. CDR3 nucleotide sequence: TGTGCCAGCAGGGAAGGGACAGGGTCAGGGACTGAAGCTTTCTTT. Translation: CASREGTGSGTEAFF. The chain carries TRBV2 and TRBJ1-1; 9 bases agree with TRBD1. CDR1 is SNHLY, CDR2 FYNNEI, per germline. CDR3 length equals 15 residues.

The V and J genes are TRBV6-5 and TRBJ2-7; 10 bases match TRBD1. Germline CDR1 MNHEY, CDR2 SVGAGI. CDR3 length: 14 amino acids. Trimming at V came to 11 bases and at J to 1 base, leaving 8 bases not matched to a gene. CDR3 sequence reads: CALTPGQGSYEQYF. CDR3 in DNA: TGTGCCTTGACCCCGGGACAGGGGTCCTACGAGCAGTACTTC.

V and J are TRBV5-4 and TRBJ1-2, with D hard to call. V dropped 2 bases and J dropped 1 base, with 9 bases sitting between them. The CDR3 has 14 amino acids. Germline V gene lookup returns CDR1 SGHNT and CDR2 YYREEE (reference sequence). The CDR3 DNA reads TGTGCCAGCAGCTTTAACCTAGATAACTATGGCTACACCTTC. Protein sequence: CASSFNLDNYGYTF. The full variable domain, completed using reference TRBV5-4 and TRBJ1-2, is ETGVTQSPTHLIKTRGQQVTLRCSSQSGHNTVSWYQQALGQGPQFIFQYYREEENGRGNFPPRFSGLQFPNYSSELNVNALELDDSALYLCASSFNLDNYGYTFGSGTRLTVV.

Only one count was recorded for this clone. Other DNA sequences in this specimen translate into the identical CDR3. This rearrangement joins TRBV5-1 to TRBJ1-4; D is unclear. The CDR3 is 14 residues long. From germline, CDR1 is SGHRS and CDR2 YFSETQ. Trimming stripped 0 bases from V and 4 bases from J, with 7 bases between. This CDR3 is CASSLDRSNEKLFF. The CDR3 region has the DNA TGCGCCAGCAGCTTGGACCGGAGTAATGAAAAACTGTTTTTT.

This chain links TRBV19 with TRBJ1-2; 8 bases are shared with TRBD1. This CDR3 is 12 amino acids long. V shed 6 bases, J shed 7 bases, and the junction held 4 bases outside the gene matches. Germline CDR1 reads LNHDA; CDR2 reads SQIVND (reference sequence). In DNA, the CDR3 is TGTGCCAGTAGCCAGGGGGCGGTTGGCTACACCTTC. Translating gives CASSQGAVGYTF.

The rearrangement uses TRBV27 and TRBJ1-4; the match to TRBD1 covers 7 bases. Per germline, CDR1 MNHEY and CDR2 SMNVEV (reference sequence). V lost 6 bases, J lost 0 bases, and 7 bases stayed unmatched. This CDR3 contains 16 residues. The CDR3 DNA reads as TGTGCCAGCAGCGTGGGGACAGCCGCAACTAATGAAAAACTGTTTTTT. Translation gives CASSVGTAATNEKLFF.

V and J are TRBV30 and TRBJ2-7; D may be TRBD2 (5 bases). The germline V gene has CDR1 GTSNPN and CDR2 SVGIG (reference sequence). The CDR3 extends over 13 amino acids. Trimming took off 0 bases at V and 2 bases at J, with 8 bases between the two ends. The CDR3 bases are TGTGCCTGGAGTGTCGGGGAAGCCTACGAGCAGTACGTC. It codes for CAWSVGEAYEQYV.

This chain connects TRBV7-8 to TRBJ1-6; TRBD1 is a possible D gene (5 bases). Germline CDR1 SGHVS, CDR2 FQNEAQ. The CDR3 sequence is 16 residues long. The V gene lost 1 base and the J gene lost 2 bases, with 9 bases spanning the gap. CDR3 nucleotide sequence: TGTGCCAGCAGCTTAGAGGCCAGGGCCTATAATTCACCCCTCCACTTT. It codes for CASSLEARAYNSPLHF. Full variable domain (missing parts from reference TRBV7-8 and TRBJ1-6): GAGVSQSPRYKVAKRGQDVALRCDPISGHVSLFWYQQALGQGPEFLTYFQNEAQLDKSGLPSDRFFAERPEGSVSTLKIQRTQQEDSAVYLCASSLEARAYNSPLHFGNGTRLTVT.

This chain connects TRBV18 to TRBJ1-3; tentatively, D is TRBD1 (6 bases). Looked up from germline, CDR1 is KGHSH and CDR2 is LQKENI. The germline V and J ends were trimmed by 1 base and 0 bases, with 16 bases remaining between them. The CDR3 has 18 residues. CDR3 sequence (DNA): TGTGCCAGCTCACCACGCGCCCCCCAGGGGAGCTCTGGAAACACCATATATTTT. Protein sequence: CASSPRAPQGSSGNTIYF.